The clone carrying this T cell receptor (beta chain) was seen a handful of times. This sample includes further DNA sequences coding for the same CDR3. The sample belongs to a study of cytomegalovirus exposure and HLA in healthy donors. The PCR had 60 Vbeta and 13 Jbeta primers. The method was immunoSEQ multiplex PCR; TCRdb's version includes in-frame clones alone and lacks a portion of them. Of 110,000 to 150,000 clones listed, 9.4% are singletons. Material: PBMCs. The TCR comes from a male donor in good health and CMV-seronegative.

The chain's CDR3 is CATQAGLAEAFF. The CDR3 DNA follows: TGTGCCACTCAGGCAGGGTTGGCTGAAGCTTTCTTT. The chain couples TRBV19 to TRBJ1-1; possible D gene TRBD1, 5 bases. Germline CDR1 and CDR2: LNHDA and SQIVND (reference sequence). V shed 10 bases and J shed 6 bases, with 15 bases lying between them. The CDR3 length is 12 residues.